One sample yielded the 5 T cell receptor beta chains listed below, sequenced in a study of shared clonotypes between healthy human individuals. Produced via immunoSEQ multiplex PCR; TCRdb's table is partial and in-frame only. The sample consists of about 380,000 clones, roughly 96% of them appearing once. Input material: memory CD8+ T cells sorted from blood. Subset noted: CD45RO+ cells pooled with CCR7-negative TemRA cells. These receptor sequences come from a man aged 25-40 years in good health.

This chain uses TRBV4-2 with TRBJ1-1; no reliable D call. Trimming took off 2 bases at V and 3 bases at J, with 16 bases between the two ends. CDR3 size: 16 residues. The germline V gene encodes CDR1 LGHNA and CDR2 YNFKEQ. CDR3 region: CASSQMLGFVDTEAFF. CDR3 DNA sequence: TGTGCCAGCAGCCAAATGTTGGGGTTTGTGGACACTGAAGCTTTCTTT.

This clone was recorded only once. This chain uses TRBV28 with TRBJ1-1; TRBD1 might be the D (6 bases). Trimming took 5 bases from V and 3 from J, leaving 16 bases between them. CDR1 and CDR2 from the germline V gene are MDHEN and SYDVKM. CDR3 size: 15 residues. CDR3 region: CASSQKDRHYTEAFF. The DNA for the CDR3 is TGTGCCAGCAGTCAAAAGGACAGACATTACACTGAAGCTTTCTTT.

The J gene is TRBJ2-2, the V gene TRBV30, with D possibly called TRBD1 or TRBD2 (5 bases each). The CDR3 length is 15 residues. Trimming pared 2 bases from V and 0 bases from J, leaving 10 bases between. Germline V gives CDR1 GTSNPN, CDR2 SVGIG (reference sequence). This chain's CDR3 is CAWSPGRTNTGELFF. The CDR3 DNA is TGTGCCTGGAGTCCGGGACGTACGAACACCGGGGAGCTGTTTTTT.

The chain carries TRBV19 and TRBJ2-7; no definite D call. The CDR3 sequence is 13 residues long. Trimming took 0 bases from V and 2 from J, leaving 5 bases between them. CDR1 is LNHDA, CDR2 SQIVND, per germline (reference sequence). For the CDR3, the DNA is TGTGCCAGTAGTATAGACAAAACCTACGAGCAGTACTTC. This encodes CASSIDKTYEQYF.

The rearrangement joins TRBV4-2 to TRBJ1-1; TRBD1 aligns across 9 bases. Germline V gene data show CDR1 as LGHNA and CDR2 as YNFKEQ. This CDR3 has 17 amino acids. With V trimmed by 1 base and J by 0 bases, 6 bases remained unmatched. The CDR3 DNA reads as TGTGCCAGCAGCCAAGCCGACAGGGGGGTTTTGAACACTGAAGCTTTCTTT. This sequence encodes CASSQADRGVLNTEAFF.